Below, one TCR beta chain is given with its context. Its specificity is not known. The sequenced template was cDNA made from the entire isolated RNA. The table came from immunoSEQ multiplex PCR; TCRdb's copy has only in-frame clones and leaves some out. The repertoire consists of some 110,000 clones, with roughly 17% occurring once and the leading ten covering 2.3%. The entry originates in a study of beta chain features in type 1 diabetes. Study-wide results and caveats: Sequencing used cDNA, and cells with high TCR expression could therefore be over-represented. Moderately but significantly shorter TCRB CDR3s were found in Type 1 diabetes patients in all four CD4+ subsets.

The collection from each donor was one heparinised blood draw averaging approximately 110 mL. The CDR3 is made up of 15 amino acids. The V end was cut by 1 base, the J end by 3 bases, with 14 bases between. Germline values: CDR1 SGHNT, CDR2 YYREEE (reference sequence). The chain couples TRBV5-4 to TRBJ2-7; D possibly matches TRBD1 or TRBD2 (5 bases each). This clonotype originated in a man aged 25 to 40 with type 1 diabetes. The sequenced sample was central memory CD4+ T cells from blood. The CDR3, as DNA: TGTGCCAGCAGCTTGCCGGGACCGGGCGGCTACGAGCAGTACTTC. This translates into CASSLPGPGGYEQYF.